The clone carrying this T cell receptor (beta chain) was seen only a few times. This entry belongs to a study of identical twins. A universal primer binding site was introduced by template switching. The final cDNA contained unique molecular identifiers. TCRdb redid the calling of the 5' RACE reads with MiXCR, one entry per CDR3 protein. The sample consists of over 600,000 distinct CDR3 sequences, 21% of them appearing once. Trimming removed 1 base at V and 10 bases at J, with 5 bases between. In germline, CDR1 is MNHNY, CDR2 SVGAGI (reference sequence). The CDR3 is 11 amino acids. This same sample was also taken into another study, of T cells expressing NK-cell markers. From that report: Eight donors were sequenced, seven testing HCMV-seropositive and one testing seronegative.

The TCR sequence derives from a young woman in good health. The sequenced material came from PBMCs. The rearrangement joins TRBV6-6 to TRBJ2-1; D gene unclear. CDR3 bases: TGTGCCAGCAGTTACTTAACCGAGCAGTTCTTC. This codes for CASSYLTEQFF.